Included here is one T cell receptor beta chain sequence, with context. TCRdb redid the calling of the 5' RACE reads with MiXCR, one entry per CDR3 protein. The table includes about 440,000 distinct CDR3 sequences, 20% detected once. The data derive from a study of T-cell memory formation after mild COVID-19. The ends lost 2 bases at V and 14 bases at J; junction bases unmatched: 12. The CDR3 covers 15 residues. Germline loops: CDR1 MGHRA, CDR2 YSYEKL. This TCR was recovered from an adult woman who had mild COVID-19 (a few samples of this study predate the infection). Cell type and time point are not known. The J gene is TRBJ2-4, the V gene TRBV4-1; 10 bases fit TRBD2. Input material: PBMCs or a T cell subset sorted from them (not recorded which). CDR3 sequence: CASSQSSSGGAIEYF. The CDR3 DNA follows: TGCGCCAGCAGCCAAAGTTCAAGCGGGGGGGCAATTGAGTACTTC.